The source of this T cell receptor beta chain is a study of response to subunit inactivated influenza vaccine. Whole-study findings and limits: It was the authors' suggestion that each seasonal influenza vaccination recruits few new T cells.

With respect to this clonotype: The antigen is undetermined.

TCRdb independently ran MiXCR on the RT-PCR reads; one entry per CDR3 protein. Of roughly 570,000 distinct CDR3 sequences in the sample, around 15% are singletons; the top ten hold around 10%. V dropped 3 bases and J dropped 4; count of bases not matched to a gene: 10. Germline V gene lookup returns CDR1 SGHTA and CDR2 FQGNSA. The CDR3 spans 16 residues. The sequenced sample was PBMCs from blood, obtained less than 13 days after vaccination. The sequence came from a man between 45 and 60 years old who received an inactivated influenza vaccine. V is TRBV7-2 and J is TRBJ2-3; TRBD2 agrees at 7 bases. As DNA, the CDR3 is TGTGCCAGCAGCTTGGGTGGGCGGGGGATATCAGATACGCAGTATTTT. This sequence encodes CASSLGGRGISDTQYF. Together with reference TRBV7-2 and TRBJ2-3, the CDR3 gives the full variable domain: GAGVSQSPSNKVTEKGKDVELRCDPISGHTALYWYRQSLGQGLEFLIYFQGNSAPDKSGLPSDRFSAERTGGSVSTLTIQRTQQEDSAVYLCASSLGGRGISDTQYFGPGTRLTVL.